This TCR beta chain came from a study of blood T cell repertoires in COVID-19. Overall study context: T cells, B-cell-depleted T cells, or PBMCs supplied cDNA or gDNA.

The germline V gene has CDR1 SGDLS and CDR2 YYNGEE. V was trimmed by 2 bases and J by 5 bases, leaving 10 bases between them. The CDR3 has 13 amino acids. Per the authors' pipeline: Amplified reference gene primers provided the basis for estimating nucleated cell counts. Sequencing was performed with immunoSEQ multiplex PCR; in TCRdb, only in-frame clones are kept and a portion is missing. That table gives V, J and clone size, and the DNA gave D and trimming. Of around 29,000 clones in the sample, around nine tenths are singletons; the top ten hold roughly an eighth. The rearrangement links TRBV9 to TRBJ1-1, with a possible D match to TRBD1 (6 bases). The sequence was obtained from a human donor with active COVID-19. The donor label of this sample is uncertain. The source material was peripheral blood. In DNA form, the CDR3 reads TGTGCCAGCAGCGTGGGGGCAGATACTGAAGCTTTCTTT. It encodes CASSVGADTEAFF.